This paragraph covers one TCR beta chain sequence. Antigen unknown. Sequencing used immunoSEQ multiplex PCR; TCRdb keeps in-frame clones, though not all of them. Here the sample spans tens of thousands of clones, about 94% being singletons. The data stem from a study of OX40 agonist ivuxolimab in advanced cancers. As for the study in general: Patients with prior anti-PD-1, anti-PD-L1 or anti-CTLA-4 therapy were eligible; 40% had some. Three patients, one with hepatocellular carcinoma and two with cutaneous melanoma, achieved partial responses. Overall study results and limits: The study found that CD8+ T cells averaged more expanded clones than CD4+. Clonal expansion by week 6 occurred in CD4+ and CD8+ blood T cells (at 0.1 to 3.0 mg/kg).

V shed 7 bases, J shed 3 bases, and the junction held 9 bases outside the gene matches. This CDR3 comprises 15 residues. Per the germline V gene, CDR1 is SGHVS and CDR2 is FQNEAQ. Here the sequenced sample was CD4+ or CD8+ T cells sorted from blood, taken in a trial of the OX40 agonist ivuxolimab. V is TRBV7-8 and J is TRBJ2-7; 10 nucleotides agree with TRBD2. This sequence originates from an adult with an advanced solid tumor such as melanoma, head and neck, liver or kidney cancer. The CDR3 nucleotides are TGTGCCAGCAACCCCGGAGGACTAGCGGACTACGAGCAGTACTTC. Its translation is CASNPGGLADYEQYF.